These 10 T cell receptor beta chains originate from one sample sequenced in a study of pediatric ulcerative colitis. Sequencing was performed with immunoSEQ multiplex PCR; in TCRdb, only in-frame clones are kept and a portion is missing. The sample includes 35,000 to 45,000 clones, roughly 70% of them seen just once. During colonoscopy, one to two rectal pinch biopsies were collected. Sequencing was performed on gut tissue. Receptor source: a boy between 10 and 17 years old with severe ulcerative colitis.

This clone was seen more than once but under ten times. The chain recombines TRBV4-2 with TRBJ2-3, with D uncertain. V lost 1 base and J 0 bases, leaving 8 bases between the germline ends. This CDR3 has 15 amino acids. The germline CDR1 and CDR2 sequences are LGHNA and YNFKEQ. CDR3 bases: TGTGCCAGCAGCCAAGGGGTAATTAGCACAGATACGCAGTATTTT. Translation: CASSQGVISTDTQYF.

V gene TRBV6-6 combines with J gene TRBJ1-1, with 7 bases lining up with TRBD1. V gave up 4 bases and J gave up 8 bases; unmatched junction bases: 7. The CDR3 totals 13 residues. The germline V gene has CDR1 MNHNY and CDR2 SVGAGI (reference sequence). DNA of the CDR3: TGTGCCAGCAGTTCTCTGGGACAGACCGAAGCTTTCTTT. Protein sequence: CASSSLGQTEAFF.

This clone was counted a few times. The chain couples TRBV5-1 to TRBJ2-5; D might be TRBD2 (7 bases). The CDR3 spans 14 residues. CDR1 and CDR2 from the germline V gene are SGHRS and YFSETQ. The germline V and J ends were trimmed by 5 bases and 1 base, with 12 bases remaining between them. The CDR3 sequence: CASSVGGPQETQYF. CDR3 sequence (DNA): TGCGCCAGCAGTGTGGGGGGGCCCCAAGAGACCCAGTACTTC.

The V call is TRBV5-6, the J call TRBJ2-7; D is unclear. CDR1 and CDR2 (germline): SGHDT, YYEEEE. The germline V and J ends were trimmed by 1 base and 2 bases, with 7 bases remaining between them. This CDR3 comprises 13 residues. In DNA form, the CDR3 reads TGTGCCAGCAGCTTGCACACGACCTACGAGCAGTACTTC. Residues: CASSLHTTYEQYF.

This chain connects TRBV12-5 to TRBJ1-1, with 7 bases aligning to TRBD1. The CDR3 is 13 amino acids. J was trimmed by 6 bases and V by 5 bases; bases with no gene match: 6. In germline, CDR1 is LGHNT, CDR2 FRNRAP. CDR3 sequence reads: CASGTHRGAEAFF. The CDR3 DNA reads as TGTGCTAGTGGTACTCACAGGGGCGCTGAAGCTTTCTTT.

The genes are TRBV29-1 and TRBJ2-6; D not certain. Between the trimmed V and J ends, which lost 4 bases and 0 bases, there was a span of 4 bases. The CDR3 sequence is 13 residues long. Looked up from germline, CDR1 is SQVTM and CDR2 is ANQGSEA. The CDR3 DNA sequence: TGCAGCGTTGCAAGCTCTGGGGCCAACGTCCTGACTTTC. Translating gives CSVASSGANVLTF.

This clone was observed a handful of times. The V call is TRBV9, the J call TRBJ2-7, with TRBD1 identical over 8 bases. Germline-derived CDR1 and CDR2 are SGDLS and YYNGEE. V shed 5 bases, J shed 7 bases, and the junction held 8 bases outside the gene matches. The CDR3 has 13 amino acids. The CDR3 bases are TGTGCCAGCAGTGGGCAGGGGGCCGGAGAGCAGTACTTC. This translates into CASSGQGAGEQYF.

CDR3 region: CASSAAGASTEAFF. CDR3 DNA: TGCGCCAGCAGCGCTGCCGGGGCGAGCACTGAAGCTTTCTTT. The rearrangement joins TRBV4-1 to TRBJ1-1; TRBD1 is a possible D gene (5 bases). CDR1 and CDR2 (germline): MGHRA, YSYEKL. V was cut by 5 bases and J by 4 bases, with 14 bases left in between. CDR3 length: 14 amino acids.

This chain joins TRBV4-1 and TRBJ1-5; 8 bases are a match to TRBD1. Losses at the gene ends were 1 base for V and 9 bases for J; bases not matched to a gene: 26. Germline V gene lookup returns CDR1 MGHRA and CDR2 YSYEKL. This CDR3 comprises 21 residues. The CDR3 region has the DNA TGCGCCAGCAGCCAAGGGGTTCCCTCGTTGTCGGACAGGGTGAGTTCACGGCCCCAGCATTTT. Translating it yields CASSQGVPSLSDRVSSRPQHF.

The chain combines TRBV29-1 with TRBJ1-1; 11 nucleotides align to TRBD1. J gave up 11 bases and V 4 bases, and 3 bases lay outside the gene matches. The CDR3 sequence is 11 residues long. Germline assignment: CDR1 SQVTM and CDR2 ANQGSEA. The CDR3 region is CSVVGQGAAFF. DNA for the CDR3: TGCAGCGTTGTTGGACAGGGGGCCGCTTTCTTT.